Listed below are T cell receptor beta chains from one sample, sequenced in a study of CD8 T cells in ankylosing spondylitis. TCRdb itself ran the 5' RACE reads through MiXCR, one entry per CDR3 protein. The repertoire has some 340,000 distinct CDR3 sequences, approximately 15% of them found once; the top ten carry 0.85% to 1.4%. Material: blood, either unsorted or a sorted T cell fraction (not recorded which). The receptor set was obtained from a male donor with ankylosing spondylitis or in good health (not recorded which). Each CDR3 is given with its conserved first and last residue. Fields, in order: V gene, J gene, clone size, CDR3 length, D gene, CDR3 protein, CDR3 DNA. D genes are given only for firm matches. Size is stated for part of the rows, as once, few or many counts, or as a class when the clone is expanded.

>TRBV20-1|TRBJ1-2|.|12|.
CSARASSYGYTF
TGCAGTGCTAGAGCGTCATCCTATGGCTACACCTTC
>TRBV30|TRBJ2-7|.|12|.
CAWRKTYYEQYF
TGTGCCTGGAGGAAGACCTACTACGAGCAGTACTTC
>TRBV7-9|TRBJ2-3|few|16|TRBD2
CASSSSRGRGGDTQYF
TGTGCCAGCAGTTCCTCCCGGGGACGGGGGGGAGATACGCAGTATTTT
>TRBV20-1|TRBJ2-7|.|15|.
CSASKRGRSFYEQYF
TGCAGTGCTTCGAAACGGGGGCGGTCTTTCTACGAGCAGTACTTC
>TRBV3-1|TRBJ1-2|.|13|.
CASSPLGVGGYTF
TGTGCCAGCAGCCCCCTCGGGGTAGGTGGCTACACCTTC
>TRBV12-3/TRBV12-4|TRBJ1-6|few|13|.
CASRVGSNSPLHF
TGTGCCAGCAGAGTGGGGTCTAATTCACCCCTCCACTTT
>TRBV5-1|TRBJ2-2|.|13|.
CATNSANTGELFF
TGCGCCACCAACAGCGCGAACACCGGGGAGCTGTTTTTT
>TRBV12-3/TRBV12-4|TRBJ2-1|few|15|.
CASSFGYPGYNEQFF
TGTGCCAGCAGTTTTGGGTATCCGGGCTACAATGAGCAGTTCTTC
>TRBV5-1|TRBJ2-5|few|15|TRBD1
CASSLVVEGAETQYF
TGCGCCAGCAGCTTGGTGGTCGAGGGGGCAGAGACCCAGTACTTC
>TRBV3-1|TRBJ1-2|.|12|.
CASSVRGLGYTF
TGTGCCAGCAGCGTTCGGGGGCTTGGCTACACCTTC
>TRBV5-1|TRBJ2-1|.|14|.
CASRVSGSYNEQFF
TGCGCCAGCAGAGTTAGCGGTTCCTACAATGAGCAGTTCTTC
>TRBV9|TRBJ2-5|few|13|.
CASSGGGQETQYF
TGTGCCAGCAGCGGTGGCGGCCAAGAGACCCAGTACTTC
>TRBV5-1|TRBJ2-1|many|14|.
CASSLAASYNEQFF
TGCGCCAGCAGCTTGGCGGCCTCCTACAATGAGCAGTTCTTC
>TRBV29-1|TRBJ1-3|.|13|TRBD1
CSVSGQGGNTIYF
TGCAGCGTTTCCGGACAGGGGGGGAACACCATATATTTT